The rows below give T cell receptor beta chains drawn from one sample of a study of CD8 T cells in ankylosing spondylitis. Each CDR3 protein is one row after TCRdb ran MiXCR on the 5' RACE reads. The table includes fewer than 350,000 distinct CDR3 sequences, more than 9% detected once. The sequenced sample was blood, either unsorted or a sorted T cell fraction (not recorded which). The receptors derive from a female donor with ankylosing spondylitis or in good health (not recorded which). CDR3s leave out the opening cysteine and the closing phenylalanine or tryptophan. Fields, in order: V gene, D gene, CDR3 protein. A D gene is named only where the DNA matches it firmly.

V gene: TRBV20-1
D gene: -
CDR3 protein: SARGGKGEQF

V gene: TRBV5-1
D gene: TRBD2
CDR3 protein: ASSLAPGLAGLSEQF

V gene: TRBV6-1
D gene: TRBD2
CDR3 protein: ASTLAGGSETQY

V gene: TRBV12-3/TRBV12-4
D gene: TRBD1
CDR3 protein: ASSLVAGGVY

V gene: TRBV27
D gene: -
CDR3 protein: ASSFSGLSRGQY

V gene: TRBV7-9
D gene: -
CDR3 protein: ASSPRGLNTEAF

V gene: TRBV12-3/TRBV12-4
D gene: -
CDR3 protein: ASSLLAELQETQY

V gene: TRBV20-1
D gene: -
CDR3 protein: SALRSLGGNQPQH

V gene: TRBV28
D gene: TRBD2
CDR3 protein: ASRTPLAGVTDTQY

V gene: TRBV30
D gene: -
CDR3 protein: AWTGKNEQF

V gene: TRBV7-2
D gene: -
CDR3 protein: ASSSRDGVYGYT

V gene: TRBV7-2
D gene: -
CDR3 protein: ASSLEPGSTDTQY

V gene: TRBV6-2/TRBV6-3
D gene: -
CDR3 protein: ASSLTRRGYEQY

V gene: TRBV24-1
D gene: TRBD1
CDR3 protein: ATSSGTGMLEENQY

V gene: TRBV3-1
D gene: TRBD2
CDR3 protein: ASSLSGSKVTDTQY

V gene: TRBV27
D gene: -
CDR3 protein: ASRPTGVRVMNTEAF

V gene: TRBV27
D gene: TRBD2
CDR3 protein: ASSLSRGSPDTQY

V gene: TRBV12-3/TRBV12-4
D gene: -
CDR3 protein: ASRPSEGQPQH

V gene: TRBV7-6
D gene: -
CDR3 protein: ASSTPYRGRGVFEQY

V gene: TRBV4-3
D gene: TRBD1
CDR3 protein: ASSPRTGMNTEAF

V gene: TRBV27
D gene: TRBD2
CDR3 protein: ASSLKPSGRLSEQY

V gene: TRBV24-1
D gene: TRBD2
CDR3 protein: ATSEGLAGTGELF

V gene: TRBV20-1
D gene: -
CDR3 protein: SARGGWKSSTEAF

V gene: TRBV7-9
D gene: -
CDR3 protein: ASSSRERYNSPLH

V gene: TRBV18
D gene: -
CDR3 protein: ASSPPNADTQY

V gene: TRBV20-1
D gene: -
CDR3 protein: SARDHRRQETQY

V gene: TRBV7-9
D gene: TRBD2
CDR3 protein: ASSLAPAGTTYEQY

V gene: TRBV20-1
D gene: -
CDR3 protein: SARDGGGPLGEQY

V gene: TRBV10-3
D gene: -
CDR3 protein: AISDGDGETQY

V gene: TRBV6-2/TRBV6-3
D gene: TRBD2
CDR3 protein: ASSYSKERASGTYSYNEQF

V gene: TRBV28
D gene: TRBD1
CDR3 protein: ASREQGAYEQY

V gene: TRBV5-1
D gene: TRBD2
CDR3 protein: ASSLDFTWGTSGYNEQF

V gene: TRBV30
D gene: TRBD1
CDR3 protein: AWSRQGMVGEQF

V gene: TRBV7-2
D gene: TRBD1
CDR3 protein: ASSFPPVAGTGLF

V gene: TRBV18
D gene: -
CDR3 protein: ASSPSSGFYGYT

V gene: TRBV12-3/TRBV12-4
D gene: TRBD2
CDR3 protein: ASSLIAGADNEQF

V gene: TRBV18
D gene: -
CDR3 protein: ASSPINAYRAAGTEAF

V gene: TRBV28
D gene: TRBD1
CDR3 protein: ASSFTPGQGTEAF

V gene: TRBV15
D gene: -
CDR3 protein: ATSRERATVSNEQF

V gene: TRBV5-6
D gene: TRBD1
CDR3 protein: ASSSDRGQNEQF

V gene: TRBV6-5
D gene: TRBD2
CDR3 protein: ASSYLSGAYEQY

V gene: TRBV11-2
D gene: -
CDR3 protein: ASSSEPGGYGQY

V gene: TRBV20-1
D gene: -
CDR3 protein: SARMPGTQY

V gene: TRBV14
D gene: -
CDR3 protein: ASSPGSKKTQY

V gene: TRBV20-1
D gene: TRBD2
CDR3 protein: SAPLAGSSYNEQF

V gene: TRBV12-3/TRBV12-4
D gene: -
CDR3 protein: ASSLAGGGPETQY

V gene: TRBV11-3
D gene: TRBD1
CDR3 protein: ASSYPGQIYEQY

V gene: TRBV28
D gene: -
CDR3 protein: ASSFIYEQF

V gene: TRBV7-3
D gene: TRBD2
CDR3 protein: ASSLAGGSADTQY

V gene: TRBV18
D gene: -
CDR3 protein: ASSLTRLALYEQY

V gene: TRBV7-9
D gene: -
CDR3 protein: ASSLPEARNEQF